These T cell receptor beta chains were read from a single sample in a study of control samples from healthy donors and cancer patients. The protocol was immunoSEQ multiplex PCR, while the TCRdb copy is restricted to in-frame clones and leaves out a portion. The sample holds about 150,000 clones, about 94% seen once. Sequencing used blood. The receptors come from a man aged 40-55 years in good health. CDR3s include the opening cysteine and the closing phenylalanine or tryptophan. Each record gives: CDR3 protein, CDR3 DNA, clone size, V gene, CDR3 length, D gene, J gene. The D gene is left open where the match is weak. Part of the rows lack a size; the others show once, few, many or a class for expanded clones.

CDR3aa: CASRVGQGDYGYTF; CDR3nt: TGCGCCAGCAGGGTGGGACAGGGAGACTATGGCTACACCTTC; abundance: NA; v_gene: TRBV5-1; len: 14; d_gene: TRBD1; j_gene: TRBJ1-2
CDR3aa: CATSDSPRTGSNYGYTF; CDR3nt: TGTGCCACCAGTGATTCGCCTCGGACAGGGTCTAACTATGGCTACACCTTC; abundance: once; v_gene: TRBV24-1; len: 17; d_gene: TRBD1; j_gene: TRBJ1-2
CDR3aa: CASRDGRIPVGPNTEAFF; CDR3nt: TGCGCCAGCCGGGACGGAAGGATCCCGGTAGGCCCGAACACTGAAGCTTTCTTT; abundance: NA; v_gene: TRBV10-2; len: 18; d_gene: NA; j_gene: TRBJ1-1
CDR3aa: CASSQPWSSGNTIYF; CDR3nt: TGCGCCAGCAGCCAACCATGGAGCTCTGGAAACACCATATATTTT; abundance: once; v_gene: TRBV4-1; len: 15; d_gene: NA; j_gene: TRBJ1-3
CDR3aa: CAIYLTGTPPYEQYF; CDR3nt: TGCGCCATCTACCTGACAGGGACCCCCCCCTACGAGCAGTACTTC; abundance: NA; v_gene: TRBV23-1; len: 15; d_gene: TRBD1; j_gene: TRBJ2-7
CDR3aa: CAWSTGGPRTQYF; CDR3nt: TGTGCCTGGAGCACCGGGGGCCCTCGTACGCAGTATTTT; abundance: NA; v_gene: TRBV30; len: 13; d_gene: NA; j_gene: TRBJ2-3
CDR3aa: CASSSGLAGGNEQFF; CDR3nt: TGCGCCAGCAGCTCGGGACTAGCGGGGGGCAATGAGCAGTTCTTC; abundance: NA; v_gene: TRBV5-1; len: 15; d_gene: TRBD2; j_gene: TRBJ2-1
CDR3aa: CASSLVPRGELFF; CDR3nt: TGCGCCAGCAGCTTGGTCCCCCGCGGGGAGCTGTTTTTT; abundance: NA; v_gene: TRBV5-1; len: 13; d_gene: NA; j_gene: TRBJ2-2
CDR3aa: CASSLDQYLEAFF; CDR3nt: TGTGCCAGCAGCTTAGATCAGTACTTGGAAGCTTTCTTT; abundance: few; v_gene: TRBV11-2; len: 13; d_gene: NA; j_gene: TRBJ1-1
CDR3aa: CASSQEGSRAERAFF; CDR3nt: TGCGCCAGCAGCCAAGAGGGGTCAAGGGCGGAGAGGGCTTTCTTT; abundance: NA; v_gene: TRBV4-1; len: 15; d_gene: NA; j_gene: TRBJ1-1
CDR3aa: CASSESGVYGYTF; CDR3nt: TGCGCCAGCAGTGAGTCGGGAGTCTATGGCTACACCTTC; abundance: once; v_gene: TRBV10-2; len: 13; d_gene: NA; j_gene: TRBJ1-2
CDR3aa: CASSWALQGPDSPLHF; CDR3nt: TGCGCCAGCAGCTGGGCGCTACAGGGACCTGATTCACCCCTCCACTTT; abundance: NA; v_gene: TRBV5-1; len: 16; d_gene: NA; j_gene: TRBJ1-6
CDR3aa: CASSSWGLGTEAFF; CDR3nt: TGTGCCAGCAGCTCCTGGGGCTTGGGGACTGAAGCTTTCTTT; abundance: NA; v_gene: TRBV5-4; len: 14; d_gene: NA; j_gene: TRBJ1-1
CDR3aa: CASSPGPPDRGVGYTF; CDR3nt: TGTGCCAGCAGCCCGGGACCCCCGGACAGGGGGGTTGGCTACACCTTC; abundance: NA; v_gene: TRBV7-3; len: 16; d_gene: TRBD1; j_gene: TRBJ1-2
CDR3aa: CASSPTGGVETQYF; CDR3nt: TGTGCCAGCAGTCCGACAGGGGGCGTAGAGACCCAGTACTTC; abundance: NA; v_gene: TRBV28; len: 14; d_gene: TRBD1; j_gene: TRBJ2-5
CDR3aa: CASSPRVIGANVLTF; CDR3nt: TGCGCCAGCAGCCCTCGGGTGATCGGGGCCAACGTCCTGACTTTC; abundance: NA; v_gene: TRBV5-1; len: 15; d_gene: NA; j_gene: TRBJ2-6
CDR3aa: CASSPPGGTEAFF; CDR3nt: TGTGCCAGCAGTCCCCCCGGTGGGACTGAAGCTTTCTTT; abundance: NA; v_gene: TRBV12-3/TRBV12-4; len: 13; d_gene: NA; j_gene: TRBJ1-1
CDR3aa: CASSPAGGGNTEAFF; CDR3nt: TGTGCCAGCAGTCCCGCAGGTGGGGGAAACACTGAAGCTTTCTTT; abundance: NA; v_gene: TRBV28; len: 15; d_gene: NA; j_gene: TRBJ1-1
CDR3aa: CASPRGTGPLSF; CDR3nt: TGTGCCAGCCCGAGGGGGACAGGCCCTCTCTCCTTC; abundance: NA; v_gene: TRBV6-5; len: 12; d_gene: TRBD1; j_gene: TRBJ1-2
CDR3aa: CASSLGTSASTNTQYF; CDR3nt: TGTGCCAGCAGCTTGGGTACTAGCGCTTCTACAAATACGCAGTATTTT; abundance: NA; v_gene: TRBV11-3; len: 16; d_gene: TRBD2; j_gene: TRBJ2-3
CDR3aa: CASSNGQGAFF; CDR3nt: TGTGCCAGCAGTAACGGACAGGGAGCTTTCTTT; abundance: NA; v_gene: TRBV27; len: 11; d_gene: TRBD1; j_gene: TRBJ1-1
CDR3aa: CASSSSGQDYEQYF; CDR3nt: TGTGCCAGCAGCTCCTCGGGACAGGACTACGAGCAGTACTTC; abundance: NA; v_gene: TRBV11-2; len: 14; d_gene: TRBD1; j_gene: TRBJ2-7
CDR3aa: CAWSVGAGYTF; CDR3nt: TGTGCCTGGAGTGTAGGGGCTGGCTACACCTTC; abundance: once; v_gene: TRBV30; len: 11; d_gene: NA; j_gene: TRBJ1-2
CDR3aa: CASRTGTNPFF; CDR3nt: TGTGCCAGCAGAACCGGGACAAATCCTTTCTTT; abundance: NA; v_gene: TRBV28; len: 11; d_gene: NA; j_gene: TRBJ1-1
CDR3aa: CAGKDRSLGGELFF; CDR3nt: TGTGCCGGAAAAGACCGGTCCCTTGGCGGGGAGCTGTTTTTT; abundance: NA; v_gene: TRBV19; len: 14; d_gene: NA; j_gene: TRBJ2-2
CDR3aa: CSVNRDTEAFF; CDR3nt: TGCAGCGTTAATAGGGACACTGAAGCTTTCTTT; abundance: NA; v_gene: TRBV29-1; len: 11; d_gene: NA; j_gene: TRBJ1-1
CDR3aa: CSALKETQYF; CDR3nt: TGCAGTGCCTTAAAGGAGACCCAGTACTTC; abundance: few; v_gene: TRBV20-1; len: 10; d_gene: NA; j_gene: TRBJ2-5
CDR3aa: CASSPLLKNIQYF; CDR3nt: TGTGCCAGCAGTCCCTTGTTGAAAAACATTCAGTACTTC; abundance: NA; v_gene: TRBV28; len: 13; d_gene: NA; j_gene: TRBJ2-4
CDR3aa: CASSLDRVGNSPLHF; CDR3nt: TGCGCCAGCAGCTTAGACAGGGTGGGTAATTCACCCCTCCACTTT; abundance: NA; v_gene: TRBV5-1; len: 15; d_gene: TRBD1; j_gene: TRBJ1-6
CDR3aa: CASSQTGTGYEQYF; CDR3nt: TGTGCCAGCAGCCAGACAGGGACGGGGTACGAGCAGTACTTC; abundance: NA; v_gene: TRBV6-2/TRBV6-3; len: 14; d_gene: TRBD1; j_gene: TRBJ2-7
CDR3aa: CASGRQGNTEAFF; CDR3nt: TGTGCCAGTGGGAGACAGGGGAACACTGAAGCTTTCTTT; abundance: once; v_gene: TRBV19; len: 13; d_gene: TRBD1; j_gene: TRBJ1-1
CDR3aa: CASSLVRGGAKNIQYF; CDR3nt: TGTGCCAGCAGCTTAGTACGCGGGGGGGCCAAAAACATTCAGTACTTC; abundance: once; v_gene: TRBV7-2; len: 16; d_gene: TRBD2; j_gene: TRBJ2-4
CDR3aa: CASSILTGARTEAFF; CDR3nt: TGTGCCAGCAGTATCCTAACAGGGGCACGGACTGAAGCTTTCTTT; abundance: NA; v_gene: TRBV2; len: 15; d_gene: TRBD1; j_gene: TRBJ1-1
CDR3aa: CAISADREAYEQYF; CDR3nt: TGTGCCATCAGTGCGGACAGGGAGGCCTACGAGCAGTACTTC; abundance: NA; v_gene: TRBV10-3; len: 14; d_gene: TRBD1; j_gene: TRBJ2-7
CDR3aa: CASSPTGQGAYEAFF; CDR3nt: TGTGCCAGCAGCCCCACTGGACAGGGGGCGTATGAAGCTTTCTTT; abundance: NA; v_gene: TRBV7-6; len: 15; d_gene: TRBD1; j_gene: TRBJ1-1
CDR3aa: CASSSTTASNQPQHF; CDR3nt: TGTGCCAGCAGTTCGACGACAGCGAGCAATCAGCCCCAGCATTTT; abundance: NA; v_gene: TRBV28; len: 15; d_gene: NA; j_gene: TRBJ1-5
CDR3aa: CATSDLGTEDEQFF; CDR3nt: TGTGCCACCAGTGATTTAGGGACAGAGGATGAGCAGTTCTTC; abundance: NA; v_gene: TRBV24-1; len: 14; d_gene: TRBD1; j_gene: TRBJ2-1
CDR3aa: CASSMRENTEAFF; CDR3nt: TGTGCCAGTAGTATGCGGGAGAACACTGAAGCTTTCTTT; abundance: once; v_gene: TRBV19; len: 13; d_gene: NA; j_gene: TRBJ1-1
CDR3aa: CASSLGGPEQYF; CDR3nt: TGCGCCAGCAGCTTAGGAGGACCCGAGCAGTACTTC; abundance: NA; v_gene: TRBV5-1; len: 12; d_gene: NA; j_gene: TRBJ2-7
CDR3aa: CASSQSGQGWGGYTF; CDR3nt: TGTGCCAGCAGCCAATCGGGACAGGGGTGGGGTGGCTACACCTTC; abundance: NA; v_gene: TRBV14; len: 15; d_gene: TRBD1; j_gene: TRBJ1-2
CDR3aa: CASSPGTGNVYEQYF; CDR3nt: TGTGCCAGCTCACCCGGGACAGGGAATGTCTACGAGCAGTACTTC; abundance: NA; v_gene: TRBV18; len: 15; d_gene: TRBD1; j_gene: TRBJ2-7
CDR3aa: CASSVEMGQTSYEQYF; CDR3nt: TGTGCCAGCAGCGTAGAGATGGGACAGACCTCCTACGAGCAGTACTTC; abundance: NA; v_gene: TRBV5-5; len: 16; d_gene: TRBD1; j_gene: TRBJ2-7
CDR3aa: CASRERGVTDTQYF; CDR3nt: TGTGCCAGCAGAGAGCGGGGAGTCACAGATACGCAGTATTTT; abundance: NA; v_gene: TRBV6-4; len: 14; d_gene: TRBD2; j_gene: TRBJ2-3
CDR3aa: CASSLYYSSYNEQFF; CDR3nt: TGTGCCAGCAGCCTATACTATAGCTCCTACAATGAGCAGTTCTTC; abundance: NA; v_gene: TRBV3-1/TRBV3-2; len: 15; d_gene: NA; j_gene: TRBJ2-1
CDR3aa: CATRQGLYNEQFF; CDR3nt: TGTGCCACCCGACAGGGGCTCTACAATGAGCAGTTCTTC; abundance: NA; v_gene: TRBV5-4; len: 13; d_gene: TRBD1; j_gene: TRBJ2-1
CDR3aa: CASSQQGGSYNEQFF; CDR3nt: TGTGCCAGCAGCCAGCAGGGTGGGTCCTACAATGAGCAGTTCTTC; abundance: NA; v_gene: TRBV14; len: 15; d_gene: NA; j_gene: TRBJ2-1
CDR3aa: CASSVGLAARSEQFF; CDR3nt: TGTGCCAGCAGCGTAGGACTAGCGGCCCGTTCTGAGCAGTTCTTC; abundance: once; v_gene: TRBV9; len: 15; d_gene: TRBD2; j_gene: TRBJ2-1
CDR3aa: CASSMPRTGAYGYTF; CDR3nt: TGCGCCAGCAGCATGCCTCGGACAGGAGCCTATGGCTACACCTTC; abundance: once; v_gene: TRBV4-1; len: 15; d_gene: TRBD1; j_gene: TRBJ1-2
CDR3aa: CASSQDETAVMDTEAFF; CDR3nt: TGCGCCAGCAGCCAAGATGAGACCGCCGTAATGGACACTGAAGCTTTCTTT; abundance: few; v_gene: TRBV4-1; len: 17; d_gene: NA; j_gene: TRBJ1-1
CDR3aa: CASSPVAGHYEQYF; CDR3nt: TGTGCCAGCAGCCCCGTAGCGGGCCACTACGAGCAGTACTTC; abundance: few; v_gene: TRBV9; len: 14; d_gene: TRBD2; j_gene: TRBJ2-7
CDR3aa: CASSWSGGEQETQYF; CDR3nt: TGCGCCAGCAGCTGGAGCGGGGGAGAGCAAGAGACCCAGTACTTC; abundance: NA; v_gene: TRBV5-1; len: 15; d_gene: TRBD2; j_gene: TRBJ2-5
CDR3aa: CATSMGTGSNQPQHF; CDR3nt: TGTGCCACCAGTATGGGGACAGGTAGCAATCAGCCCCAGCATTTT; abundance: once; v_gene: TRBV24-1; len: 15; d_gene: TRBD1; j_gene: TRBJ1-5
CDR3aa: CASSYSGADSYEQYF; CDR3nt: TGTGCCAGCAGTTACTCGGGGGCGGATTCCTACGAGCAGTACTTC; abundance: NA; v_gene: TRBV6-2/TRBV6-3; len: 15; d_gene: NA; j_gene: TRBJ2-7